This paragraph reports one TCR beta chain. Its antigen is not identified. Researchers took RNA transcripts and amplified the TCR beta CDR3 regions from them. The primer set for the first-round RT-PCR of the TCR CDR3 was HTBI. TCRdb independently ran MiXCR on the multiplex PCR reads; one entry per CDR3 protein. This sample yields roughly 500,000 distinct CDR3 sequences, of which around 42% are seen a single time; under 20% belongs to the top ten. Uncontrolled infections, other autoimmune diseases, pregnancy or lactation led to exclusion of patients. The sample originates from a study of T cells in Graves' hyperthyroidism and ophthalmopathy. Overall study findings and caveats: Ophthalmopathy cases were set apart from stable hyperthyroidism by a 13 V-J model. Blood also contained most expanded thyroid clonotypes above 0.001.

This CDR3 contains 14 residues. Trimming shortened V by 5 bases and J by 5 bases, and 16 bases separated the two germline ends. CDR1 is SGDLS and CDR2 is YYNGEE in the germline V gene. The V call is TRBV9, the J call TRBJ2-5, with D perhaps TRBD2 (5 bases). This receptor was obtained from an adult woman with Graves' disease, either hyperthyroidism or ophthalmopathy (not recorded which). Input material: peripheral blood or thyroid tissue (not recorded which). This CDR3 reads CASSLAISRETQYF. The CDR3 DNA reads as TGTGCCAGCAGTTTAGCGATCTCAAGGGAGACCCAGTACTTC. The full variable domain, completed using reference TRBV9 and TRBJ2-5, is DSGVTQTPKHLITATGQRVTLRCSPRSGDLSVYWYQQSLDQGLQFLIQYYNGEERAKGNILERFSAQQFPDLHSELNLSSLELGDSALYFCASSLAISRETQYFGPGTRLLVL.